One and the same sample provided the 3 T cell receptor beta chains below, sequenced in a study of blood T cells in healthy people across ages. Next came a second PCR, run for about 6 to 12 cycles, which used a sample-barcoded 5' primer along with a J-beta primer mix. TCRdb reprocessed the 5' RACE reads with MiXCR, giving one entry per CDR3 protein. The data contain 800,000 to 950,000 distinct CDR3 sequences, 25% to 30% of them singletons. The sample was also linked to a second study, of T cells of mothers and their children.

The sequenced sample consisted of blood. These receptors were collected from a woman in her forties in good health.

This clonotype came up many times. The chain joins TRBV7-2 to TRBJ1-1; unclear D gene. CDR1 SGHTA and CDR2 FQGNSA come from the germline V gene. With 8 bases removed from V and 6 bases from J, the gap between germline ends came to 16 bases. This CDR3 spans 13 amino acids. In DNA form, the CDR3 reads TGTGCCAGCGTAAGCGTCCGAGCGGCTGAAGCTTTCTTT. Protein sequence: CASVSVRAAEAFF.

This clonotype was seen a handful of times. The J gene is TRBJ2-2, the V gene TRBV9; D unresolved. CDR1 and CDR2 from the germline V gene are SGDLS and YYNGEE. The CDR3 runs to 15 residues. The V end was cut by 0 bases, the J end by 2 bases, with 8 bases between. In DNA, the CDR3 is TGTGCCAGCAGCGTAGGTACTCCTAACACCGGGGAGCTGTTTTTT. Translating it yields CASSVGTPNTGELFF.

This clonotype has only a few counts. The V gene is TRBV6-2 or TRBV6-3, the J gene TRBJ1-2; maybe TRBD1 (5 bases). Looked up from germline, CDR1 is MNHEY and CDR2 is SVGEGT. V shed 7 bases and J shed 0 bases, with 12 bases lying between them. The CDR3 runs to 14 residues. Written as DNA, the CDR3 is TGTGCCAGCAAGGGGACGGAAACTAACTATGGCTACACCTTC. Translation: CASKGTETNYGYTF.